This entry lists 17 T cell receptor beta chains sequenced from one sample in a study of CXCR3-negative and CXCR3-positive naive CD8 T cells. Via 5' RACE with UMI labels, TRB cDNA libraries were prepared. TCRdb re-called the 5' RACE reads and catalogs CDR3 proteins one per entry, DNA excluded. The listing records some 150,000 distinct CDR3 sequences. Study-wide findings and caveats: Naive CXCR3-positive cells had TRB CDR3s more hydrophobic than those of CXCR3-negative naive cells.

These receptors are not linked to any known antigen. Sequencing input: naive CXCR3+ CD8+ T cells from blood. Subset indicated: CD45RO-CCR7+CD27+CD95- naive CD8+ T cells expressing CXCR3 (TNR3+). These receptors were taken from a human donor in good health. Some clones in this sample may be carry-over from other donors' samples.

Here the CDR3 reads CAISESDREGNEQFF. The V gene is TRBV10-3, the J gene TRBJ2-1; without DNA, the TCRdb call of TRBD2 cannot be checked. Germline V gives CDR1 ENHRY, CDR2 SYGVKD. This CDR3 has 15 residues.

The chain has TRBV29-1 and TRBJ1-2. The CDR3 is made up of 12 amino acids. Per germline, CDR1 SQVTM and CDR2 ANQGSEA. CDR3 loop: CSGDFGDPGYTF.

V gene TRBV14 combines with J gene TRBJ1-1; TCRdb reports TRBD1, a call that lacks DNA to check it against. Germline CDR1 and CDR2: SGHDN and FVKESK. There are 14 residues in the CDR3. This CDR3 reads CASSAQGAGTEAFF.

The chain couples TRBV20-1 to TRBJ1-6. CDR3 length equals 17 residues. Germline V lookup: CDR1 DFQATT, CDR2 SNEGSKA (reference sequence). CDR3 loop: CSAEPVVRSSYNSPLHF.

This rearrangement joins TRBV7-3 to TRBJ2-1; the D gene TCRdb calls, TRBD1, cannot be checked with no DNA. The CDR3 spans 15 residues. Per the germline V gene, CDR1 is SGHTA and CDR2 is FQGTGA. The CDR3 sequence: CASSLGNRGDNEQFF.

The chain uses TRBV9 and TRBJ1-1; the D call of TRBD1 rests on TCRdb alone, since no DNA is present to check it. Germline V gene data show CDR1 as SGDLS and CDR2 as YYNGEE. The CDR3 is 15 amino acids. The CDR3 sequence is CASSVAPGVNTEAFF.

The genes are TRBV19 and TRBJ1-2. CDR1 is LNHDA and CDR2 is SQIVND in the germline V gene (reference sequence). The CDR3 has 16 amino acids. The CDR3: CASSTPETLPEDGYTF. The full variable domain, with the rest looked up from reference TRBV19 and TRBJ1-2, is DGGITQSPKYLFRKEGQNVTLSCEQNLNHDAMYWYRQDPGQGLRLIYYSQIVNDFQKGDIAEGYSVSREKKESFPLTVTSAQKNPTAFYLCASSTPETLPEDGYTFGSGTRLTVV.

V gene TRBV7-9 combines with J gene TRBJ1-1. The CDR3 spans 13 residues. Germline V gene lookup returns CDR1 SEHNR and CDR2 FQNEAQ (reference sequence). CDR3 sequence reads: CASSSTQNTEAFF. Variable domain in full (rest from reference TRBV7-9 and TRBJ1-1): DTGVSQNPRHKITKRGQNVTFRCDPISEHNRLYWYRQTLGQGPEFLTYFQNEAQLEKSRLLSDRFSAERPKGSFSTLEIQRTEQGDSAMYLCASSSTQNTEAFFGQGTRLTVV.

This chain joins TRBV7-3 and TRBJ2-3; no DNA is available, so the TRBD1 call from TCRdb remains unchecked. There are 15 residues in the CDR3. Germline CDR1 is SGHTA and CDR2 is FQGTGA. The CDR3: CASSAGAASTDTQYF.

The V gene is TRBV6-1, the J gene TRBJ2-1; TCRdb's D call, TRBD2, is unchecked because there is no DNA. Germline V lookup: CDR1 MNHNS, CDR2 SASEGT. The CDR3 covers 16 residues. This CDR3 reads CASRGLAGDTYNEQFF.

The V gene is TRBV4-1, the J gene TRBJ2-1; the D call of TRBD2 rests on TCRdb alone, since no DNA is present to check it. The CDR3 covers 12 residues. From germline, CDR1 is MGHRA and CDR2 YSYEKL. The CDR3: CASKEGNNEQFF.

The rearrangement links TRBV7-3 to TRBJ2-1; TCRdb returns TRBD1, unconfirmable since there is no DNA. The CDR3 runs to 13 residues. The germline gives CDR1 SGHTA, CDR2 FQGTGA. The chain's CDR3 is CASSATGANEQFF.

The chain combines TRBV10-3 with TRBJ2-7; TCRdb's D call of TRBD1 is untestable without DNA. Germline assignment: CDR1 ENHRY and CDR2 SYGVKD. The CDR3 is made up of 14 amino acids. CDR3 loop: CATRTEQGPYEQYF.

The rearrangement uses TRBV29-1 and TRBJ2-3; checking the TCRdb D call of TRBD1 is not possible without DNA. The CDR3 consists of 15 residues. CDR1 is SQVTM, CDR2 ANQGSEA, per germline. CDR3 amino acids: CSVEDLEGARDTQYF.

The chain couples TRBV6-5 to TRBJ1-1. Germline CDR1 and CDR2: MNHEY and SVGAGI. This CDR3 has 15 residues. This CDR3 is CASSYSWPLGTEAFF.

V usage is TRBV4-3 and J usage is TRBJ2-1; the TCRdb D gene call, TRBD2, has no DNA to confirm it. The CDR3 extends over 14 amino acids. Germline values: CDR1 LGHNA, CDR2 YSLEER. This CDR3 reads CASSQEGWRGGPFF.

V is TRBV9 and J is TRBJ2-1; TCRdb outputs TRBD2, but without DNA this stays unchecked. This CDR3 region has 15 residues. Per the germline V gene, CDR1 is SGDLS and CDR2 is YYNGEE. CDR3 sequence: CASSAGLAGGDEQFF.